The T cell receptor (beta chain) described here comes from a study of blood T cell repertoires in COVID-19. About the study: Material from acute and convalescent COVID-19 was sourced from the United States, Italy and Spain. Nucleic acid was either cDNA or gDNA, and it came from T cells, B-cell-depleted T cells, or PBMCs.

In the original processing: How many nucleated cells were present was estimated from reference gene primer amplification. Some clones are missing from TCRdb's copy, which holds only in-frame ones; the method was immunoSEQ multiplex PCR. Clonal size and the V and J genes are those of that table, whereas D and trimming came from the DNA. Here the sample spans roughly 330,000 clones, 86% being singletons. Trimming cost V 5 bases and J 2 bases, with 17 bases left between them. This CDR3 is built from 16 residues. Germline CDR1 and CDR2: SEHNR and FQNEAQ (reference sequence). The sequencing sample was made of peripheral blood. This TCR derives from a woman in her 50s with acute or convalescent COVID-19. The chain uses TRBV7-9 and TRBJ2-3; maybe TRBD2 (5 bases). The CDR3 is CASSPRGNRVTDTQYF. The CDR3 nucleotides read TGTGCCAGCAGCCCACGGGGTAACCGGGTCACAGATACGCAGTATTTT.